Presented here are 24 T cell receptor beta chains from one specimen sequenced in a study of blood T cell repertoires in COVID-19. Assay: immunoSEQ multiplex PCR; the TCRdb copy retains only in-frame clones and omits some. The sample has tens of thousands of clones; 70% to 90% are singletons. The sample was peripheral blood. These receptors were obtained from a woman aged 80 or over with acute or convalescent COVID-19.

The rearrangement joins TRBV5-1 to TRBJ1-1, with TRBD1 as a possible D gene (5 bases). This CDR3 has 14 amino acids. Looked up from germline, CDR1 is SGHRS and CDR2 is YFSETQ. The V and J ends lost 0 bases and 1 base respectively, with 7 bases between them. CDR3 region: CASSLAGQNTEAFF. DNA for the CDR3: TGCGCCAGCAGCTTGGCCGGACAGAACACTGAAGCTTTCTTT.

This chain links TRBV5-8 with TRBJ2-3; D gene uncertain. The V gene lost 0 bases and the J gene lost 1 base, with 9 bases spanning the gap. In germline, CDR1 is SGHTS, CDR2 YDEGEE. The CDR3 length is 15 residues. CDR3 amino acids: CASSLARVGTDTQYF. As DNA, the CDR3 is TGTGCCAGCAGCTTGGCCCGGGTCGGCACAGATACGCAGTATTTT.

The chain links TRBV3-1 (or the pseudogene TRBV3-2) to TRBJ1-5, with D unresolved. CDR3 length: 14 residues. V lost 2 bases, J lost 5 bases, and 10 bases lay in between. CDR1 and CDR2 from the germline V gene are LGHDT and YNNKEL (reference sequence). CDR3 protein: CASSQTRAHQPQHF. The CDR3 DNA reads TGTGCCAGCAGCCAAACGAGGGCCCATCAGCCCCAGCATTTT.

The rearrangement links TRBV18 to TRBJ1-2, with 8 bases identical to TRBD1. Looked up from germline, CDR1 is KGHSH and CDR2 is LQKENI. There are 13 residues in the CDR3. J was trimmed by 4 bases and V by 7 bases; bases with no gene match: 5. The CDR3 DNA reads as TGTGCCAGCTTGGGGGGACAGGCCTATGGCTACACCTTC. This translates into CASLGGQAYGYTF.

The chain has TRBV27 and TRBJ2-5; D uncertain. The CDR3 length is 13 residues. Trimming took 5 bases from V and 2 from J, leaving 9 bases between them. Germline values: CDR1 MNHEY, CDR2 SMNVEV (reference sequence). In DNA, the CDR3 is TGTGCCAGCAGTCCAGGCACACAAGAGACCCAGTACTTC. This codes for CASSPGTQETQYF.

This clone was seen more than once but under ten times. The chain is built from TRBV20-1 and TRBJ2-1, with 7 bases fitting TRBD2. Trimming took 5 bases from V and 8 from J; bases not matched to a gene: 3. Germline CDR1 reads DFQATT; CDR2 reads SNEGSKA (reference sequence). The CDR3 consists of 11 residues. The CDR3: CSAGLEDEQFF. CDR3 bases: TGCAGTGCTGGACTAGAGGATGAGCAGTTCTTC.

This clone was counted between two and nine times. V gene TRBV19 combines with J gene TRBJ1-5; D is uncertain. Germline CDR1 is LNHDA and CDR2 is SQIVND (reference sequence). V shed 4 bases and J shed 7 bases, with 11 bases lying between them. CDR3 length equals 13 residues. CDR3 in amino acids: CASSTQDLQPQHF. DNA for the CDR3: TGTGCCAGTAGTACCCAGGATCTCCAGCCCCAGCATTTT.

The chain joins TRBV28 to TRBJ2-7; D remains unclear. V was cut by 5 bases and J by 2 bases, with 10 bases left in between. The CDR3 is 13 amino acids. Germline assignment: CDR1 MDHEN and CDR2 SYDVKM. The CDR3 coding sequence is TGTGCCAGCAGTGGCGGAGCCCCCTACGAGCAGTACTTC. It encodes CASSGGAPYEQYF.

A note on this clone: Given a much more abundant clone one base away, this may be a read error. The sample contains more than one DNA sequence encoding this CDR3. The rearrangement joins TRBV19 to TRBJ1-1, with 8 nucleotides matching TRBD1. This CDR3 is 13 amino acids long. CDR1 is LNHDA, CDR2 SQIVND, per germline (reference sequence). Unmatched junction bases numbered 1, after V lost 6 bases and J lost 1 base. The CDR3 reads CASSRGRNTEAFF. The CDR3 nucleotides read TGTGCCAGTAGCAGGGGGCGGAACACTGAAGCTTTCTTT.

Concerning this clone itself: The conserved phenylalanine or tryptophan is not found at the CDR3 terminus, so this likely reflects a read error. The DNA is left out, because the CDR3 cannot be placed on it with certainty; the CDR3 is given as TCRdb lists it. J is TRBJ2-3 and V is TRBV2; the D call TRBD2 from the table was never checked on the DNA. The CDR3 is made up of 13 amino acids, end residues included. The V gene's germline CDR1 is SNHLY and CDR2 FYNNEI. This CDR3 reads CASRQTGTTYQFL.

V and J are TRBV6-6 and TRBJ1-1; 8 bases match TRBD1. The CDR3 covers 15 residues. Losses at the gene ends were 6 bases for V and 4 bases for J; bases not matched to a gene: 10. From germline, CDR1 is MNHNY and CDR2 SVGAGI (reference sequence). CDR3: CASSLFDRGGTEAFF. CDR3 nucleotides: TGTGCCAGCAGCCTATTTGACAGGGGAGGCACTGAAGCTTTCTTT.

The chain recombines TRBV11-2 with TRBJ1-1; D not resolved. The germline V gene encodes CDR1 SGHAT and CDR2 FQNNGV. Trimming took 4 bases from V and 1 from J, leaving 7 bases between them. There are 13 residues in the CDR3. The CDR3 DNA reads TGTGCCAGCAGCTCCCAGCGGAACACTGAAGCTTTCTTT. This sequence encodes CASSSQRNTEAFF.

The rearrangement uses TRBV5-4 and TRBJ2-5; D unresolved. Between the trimmed V and J ends, which lost 2 bases and 4 bases, there was a span of 9 bases. Germline CDR1 SGHNT, CDR2 YYREEE (reference sequence). CDR3 length: 13 residues. CDR3 residues: CASSFGLAETQYF. The CDR3 DNA follows: TGTGCCAGCAGCTTTGGGTTAGCAGAGACCCAGTACTTC. The whole variable domain, remainder taken from reference TRBV5-4 and TRBJ2-5, is ETGVTQSPTHLIKTRGQQVTLRCSSQSGHNTVSWYQQALGQGPQFIFQYYREEENGRGNFPPRFSGLQFPNYSSELNVNALELDDSALYLCASSFGLAETQYFGPGTRLLVL.

The chain uses TRBV19 and TRBJ1-1; TRBD1 matches 9 bases. V trimming: 4 bases; J trimming: 5 bases; junction bases outside the gene matches: 8. Per the germline V gene, CDR1 is LNHDA and CDR2 is SQIVND (reference sequence). The CDR3 runs to 15 residues. The CDR3 region is CASSTGQGPGTEAFF. The CDR3 DNA reads as TGTGCCAGTAGTACGGGACAGGGACCTGGGACTGAAGCTTTCTTT. Complete variable domain (other parts from reference TRBV19 and TRBJ1-1): DGGITQSPKYLFRKEGQNVTLSCEQNLNHDAMYWYRQDPGQGLRLIYYSQIVNDFQKGDIAEGYSVSREKKESFPLTVTSAQKNPTAFYLCASSTGQGPGTEAFFGQGTRLTVV.

This chain joins TRBV7-9 and TRBJ1-6; 8 bases match TRBD1. CDR3 length: 16 amino acids. Germline-derived CDR1 and CDR2 are SEHNR and FQNEAQ (reference sequence). V lost 6 bases, J lost 5 bases, and 9 bases stayed unmatched. The CDR3: CASSFHRTGHNSPLHF. The CDR3, as DNA: TGTGCCAGCAGTTTTCACCGGACAGGGCATAATTCACCCCTCCACTTT.

This clone came up once. The genes are TRBV12-3 or TRBV12-4 and TRBJ2-7, with D possibly being TRBD1 (5 bases). There are 12 residues in the CDR3. The V end lost 6 bases, the J end lost 7 bases, and 13 bases lay between the germline ends. CDR3 coding DNA: TGTGCCAGCAGCATGACAGAAAGAGAGCAGTACTTC. Amino acids: CASSMTEREQYF.

In DNA form, the CDR3 reads TGTGCCAGCAGAAATTCAGAGAGGACTAACTATGGCTACACCTTC. Protein: CASRNSERTNYGYTF. The chain carries TRBV27 and TRBJ1-2; D is undetermined. V was trimmed by 6 bases and J by 0 bases, leaving 14 bases between them. In germline, CDR1 is MNHEY, CDR2 SMNVEV (reference sequence). The CDR3 runs to 15 residues.

The chain couples TRBV10-3 to TRBJ2-5; 7 positions match TRBD1. This CDR3 is built from 13 residues. Germline CDR1 and CDR2: ENHRY and SYGVKD. With V trimmed by 7 bases and J by 2 bases, 4 bases remained unmatched. The CDR3 DNA reads as TGTGCCATCACTTCGGACAGGCAAGAGACCCAGTACTTC. Amino acids: CAITSDRQETQYF.

This chain connects TRBV15 to TRBJ2-1; D remains unclear. Germline assignment: CDR1 LNHNV and CDR2 YYDKDF (reference sequence). Trimming pared 0 bases from V and 6 bases from J, leaving 6 bases between. This CDR3 spans 13 amino acids. The CDR3 loop reads CATSRDLSNEQFF. The CDR3 DNA reads as TGTGCCACCAGCAGAGATCTCAGCAATGAGCAGTTCTTC.

The genes are TRBV7-2 and TRBJ2-1; 15 bases agree with TRBD2. Germline-derived CDR1 and CDR2 are SGHTA and FQGNSA. CDR3 length: 17 residues. Losses at the gene ends were 5 bases for V and 3 bases for J; bases not matched to a gene: 5. CDR3 DNA: TGTGCCAGCAGCCGGACTAGCGGGGGGGCAGTCTACAATGAGCAGTTCTTC. It translates to CASSRTSGGAVYNEQFF.

The V gene is TRBV13, the J gene TRBJ2-7; D is unresolved. The CDR3 has 14 residues. Germline values: CDR1 PRHDT, CDR2 FYEKMQ (reference sequence). The V gene lost 0 bases and the J gene lost 1 base, with 7 bases spanning the gap. The CDR3 DNA follows: TGTGCCAGCAGCTTAGGCAGGTCATCCTACGAGCAGTACTTC. Translation gives CASSLGRSSYEQYF.

In its sample, this clone was seen once. The V and J genes are TRBV15 and TRBJ1-4; D gene unclear. Germline V gene lookup returns CDR1 LNHNV and CDR2 YYDKDF (reference sequence). The CDR3 sequence is 14 residues long. V lost 5 bases and J 11 bases, leaving 18 bases between the germline ends. The CDR3 reads CATSEGSAVEKLFF. In DNA form, the CDR3 reads TGTGCCACCAGCGAGGGCTCGGCGGTTGAGAAACTGTTTTTT.

This clone was seen once. The CDR3 loop reads CASSETSGKAEQFF. For the CDR3, the DNA is TGTGCCAGCAGCGAGACTAGCGGGAAGGCTGAGCAGTTCTTC. V gene TRBV9 combines with J gene TRBJ2-1; 11 nucleotides match TRBD2. V lost 3 bases and J lost 9; bases outside the gene matches: 5. CDR3 length: 14 residues. The germline V gene has CDR1 SGDLS and CDR2 YYNGEE.

This clone occurred a few times. The gene calls are TRBV4-3 and TRBJ1-5; no clear D. Trimming stripped 0 bases from V and 0 bases from J, with 3 bases between. Germline CDR1 LGHNA, CDR2 YSLEER. This CDR3 is built from 14 residues. As DNA, the CDR3 is TGCGCCAGCAGCCAAGACCTTAGCAATCAGCCCCAGCATTTT. Translation: CASSQDLSNQPQHF.